This paragraph reports one TCR beta chain. V dropped 6 bases and J dropped 2; count of bases not matched to a gene: 11. The CDR3 contains 16 residues. Germline V gene lookup returns CDR1 SNHLY and CDR2 FYNNEI. Sequencing was performed with immunoSEQ multiplex PCR; in TCRdb, only in-frame clones are kept and a portion is missing. This sample has 110,000 to 150,000 clones; around 89% occur once, and the top ten carry about 2.9%. This record comes from a study of blood T cell repertoires in COVID-19. Sequenced material: peripheral blood. The chain carries TRBV2 and TRBJ2-3, with 7 bases lining up with TRBD1. The TCR sequence derives from a man between 60 and 75 years old with active or convalescent COVID-19. CDR3 nucleotide sequence: TGTGCCAGCAGCACCACTCCGGGACAGTTCACAGATACGCAGTATTTT. Protein product: CASSTTPGQFTDTQYF.